These 19 T cell receptor beta chains originate from one sample sequenced in a study of OX40 agonist ivuxolimab in advanced cancers. Assay: immunoSEQ multiplex PCR; the TCRdb copy retains only in-frame clones and omits some. The sample contains over 90,000 clones, roughly 90% of which appear only once. The sequencing here drew on CD4+ or CD8+ T cells sorted from blood, taken in a trial of the OX40 agonist ivuxolimab. These receptors came from an adult with an advanced solid tumor such as melanoma, head and neck, liver or kidney cancer.

The V call is TRBV6-1, the J call TRBJ2-7; D unclear. The V end was cut by 2 bases, the J end by 0 bases, with 11 bases between. Germline-derived CDR1 and CDR2 are MNHNS and SASEGT. This CDR3 has 15 residues. In DNA form, the CDR3 reads TGTGCCAGCAGTGAACGTCCACCTAGCTCCTACGAGCAGTACTTC. Translating it yields CASSERPPSSYEQYF.

The V gene is TRBV10-1, the J gene TRBJ2-2; D is unresolved. V dropped 10 bases and J dropped 0 bases, with 6 bases sitting between them. This CDR3 spans 12 amino acids. Germline CDR1 WNHNN, CDR2 SYGVQD (reference sequence). The DNA of the CDR3 is TGCGCCACCGGAGCGAACACCGGGGAGCTGTTTTTT. Residues: CATGANTGELFF.

V gene TRBV30 combines with J gene TRBJ1-4; D gene uncertain. The CDR3 covers 12 residues. Germline CDR1 and CDR2: GTSNPN and SVGIG (reference sequence). V lost 3 bases and J lost 4, with 6 bases in between. CDR3 nucleotide sequence: TGTGCCTGGAGGAGGGATAATGAAAAACTGTTTTTT. This translates into CAWRRDNEKLFF.

CDR3 residues: CAWRTSGRTTDTQYF. The CDR3 bases are TGTGCCTGGAGGACTAGCGGGAGAACCACAGATACGCAGTATTTT. The chain recombines TRBV30 with TRBJ2-3; 12 nucleotides line up with TRBD2. Germline values: CDR1 GTSNPN, CDR2 SVGIG (reference sequence). The CDR3 extends over 15 amino acids. The V segment lost 3 bases and the J segment 2 bases; nucleotides outside the gene matches: 3.

This chain joins TRBV19 and TRBJ1-1; D ambiguous. Trimming took off 5 bases at V and 8 bases at J, with 9 bases between the two ends. CDR1 and CDR2 (germline): LNHDA, SQIVND (reference sequence). This CDR3 is built from 11 residues. The CDR3 nucleotides are TGTGCCAGTAGTGGAGGCGCGGAAGCTTTCTTT. Translating gives CASSGGAEAFF. Filled out from reference TRBV19 and TRBJ1-1, the complete variable domain reads DGGITQSPKYLFRKEGQNVTLSCEQNLNHDAMYWYRQDPGQGLRLIYYSQIVNDFQKGDIAEGYSVSREKKESFPLTVTSAQKNPTAFYLCASSGGAEAFFGQGTRLTVV.

The CDR3 sequence: CACTGTGDSPLHF. The CDR3 region has the DNA TGTGCCTGCACCGGGACAGGAGATTCACCCCTCCACTTT. The genes are TRBV30 and TRBJ1-6, with TRBD1 identical over 8 bases. The J segment lost 8 bases and the V segment lost 6 bases, leaving 6 bases of the junction unmatched. The CDR3 contains 13 residues. Germline values: CDR1 GTSNPN, CDR2 SVGIG (reference sequence).

V is TRBV19 and J is TRBJ1-3; D is uncertain. The V end was cut by 3 bases, the J end by 1 base, with 7 bases between. The CDR3 loop spans 14 amino acids. Germline CDR1 is LNHDA and CDR2 is SQIVND (reference sequence). In DNA form, the CDR3 reads TGTGCCAGTAGTATCGCGAGTTCTGGAAACACCATATATTTT. Translated, it gives CASSIASSGNTIYF.

This clone came up a few times. The chain combines TRBV7-9 with TRBJ1-1; D possibly corresponds to TRBD1 (6 bases). The V end lost 4 bases, the J end lost 3 bases, and 18 bases lay between the germline ends. Germline V gives CDR1 SEHNR, CDR2 FQNEAQ (reference sequence). The CDR3 has 16 residues. CDR3 loop: CASSYRGHNPHTEAFF. CDR3 sequence (DNA): TGTGCCAGCAGCTACCGGGGACACAACCCACACACTGAAGCTTTCTTT.

V usage is TRBV5-6 and J usage is TRBJ2-7; 8 positions match TRBD1. The CDR3 is made up of 15 amino acids. Per the germline V gene, CDR1 is SGHDT and CDR2 is YYEEEE. V shed 1 base and J 5 bases; nucleotides not matched to a gene: 8. The CDR3 nucleotides read TGTGCCAGCAGCTTGATGGACAGGGTAGTCCACGAGCAGTACTTC. This sequence encodes CASSLMDRVVHEQYF.

This chain connects TRBV6-6 to TRBJ2-1; D is possibly TRBD1 or TRBD2 (5 bases each). Trimming removed 6 bases at V and 12 bases at J, with 12 bases between. Per the germline V gene, CDR1 is MNHNY and CDR2 is SVGAGI (reference sequence). The CDR3 totals 11 residues. The DNA of the CDR3 is TGTGCCAGCAGCCAACCTGGGGGGCAGTTCTTC. Translating gives CASSQPGGQFF.

The rearrangement uses TRBV5-1 and TRBJ2-7; 7 bases are shared with TRBD1. The length of the CDR3 is 14 residues. CDR1 and CDR2 (germline): SGHRS, YFSETQ. The trim removed 4 bases at V and 2 bases at J, leaving 6 bases unmatched. The CDR3 is CASSTLGTAYEQYF. The CDR3 bases are TGCGCCAGCAGCACCCTCGGGACAGCCTACGAGCAGTACTTC.

This clone was recorded only once. The chain carries TRBV9 and TRBJ1-1; 7 positions match TRBD1. J was trimmed by 1 base and V by 3 bases; bases with no gene match: 9. The CDR3 is made up of 16 amino acids. Germline CDR1 and CDR2: SGDLS and YYNGEE. As DNA, the CDR3 is TGTGCCAGCAGCGAGGGGGGACAGATCGGGAACACTGAAGCTTTCTTT. Translating gives CASSEGGQIGNTEAFF.

The chain carries TRBV11-2 and TRBJ2-7; maybe TRBD1 (6 bases). The V end lost 5 bases, the J end lost 2 bases, and 16 bases lay between the germline ends. This CDR3 is built from 15 residues. Germline assignment: CDR1 SGHAT and CDR2 FQNNGV. CDR3 loop: CASSPTGYSTYEQYF. The CDR3 coding sequence is TGTGCCAGCAGCCCAACAGGGTACAGCACCTACGAGCAGTACTTC.

The chain couples TRBV5-1 to TRBJ2-5, with D unresolved. V was cut by 1 base and J by 1 base, with 2 bases left in between. Per germline, CDR1 SGHRS and CDR2 YFSETQ. The CDR3 is made up of 12 amino acids. CDR3 DNA: TGCGCCAGCAGCTTGACCCAAGAGACCCAGTACTTC. Its protein product is CASSLTQETQYF.

For the CDR3, the DNA is TGTGCCACCCGACTCATTGATGGCGGGACACGGGACAATGAGCAGTTCTTC. This translates into CATRLIDGGTRDNEQFF. The chain combines TRBV19 with TRBJ2-1; D is possibly TRBD1 or TRBD2 (6 bases each). The CDR3 runs to 17 residues. The V gene's germline CDR1 is LNHDA and CDR2 SQIVND (reference sequence). V lost 10 bases and J lost 5, with 27 bases in between.

The chain recombines TRBV5-1 with TRBJ1-2, with D unclear. The germline V and J ends were trimmed by 0 bases and 8 bases, with 11 bases remaining between them. The CDR3 extends over 13 amino acids. CDR1 and CDR2 from the germline V gene are SGHRS and YFSETQ. CDR3: CASSLESPTGYTF. CDR3 nucleotide sequence: TGCGCCAGCAGCTTGGAATCTCCTACGGGCTACACCTTC.

V gene TRBV15 combines with J gene TRBJ2-1; 8 bases are shared with TRBD2. The trim removed 3 bases at V and 8 bases at J, leaving 6 bases unmatched. Germline CDR1 and CDR2: LNHNV and YYDKDF (reference sequence). CDR3 length: 14 amino acids. CDR3 sequence (DNA): TGTGCCACCAGCAGGAGCGGGAGTGGTGATGAGCAGTTCTTC. It encodes CATSRSGSGDEQFF.

The V gene is TRBV4-1, the J gene TRBJ2-3; 9 bases match TRBD2. The CDR3 is made up of 16 amino acids. Germline V gene data show CDR1 as MGHRA and CDR2 as YSYEKL. V shed 5 bases and J 6 bases; nucleotides not matched to a gene: 12. The CDR3 DNA sequence: TGCGCCAGCAGCTCATCTGGACTAGCGTATGTGGATACGCAGTATTTT. Its protein is CASSSSGLAYVDTQYF.

The V call is TRBV5-1, the J call TRBJ1-1, with 9 bases lining up with TRBD1. Germline CDR1 reads SGHRS; CDR2 reads YFSETQ. The V segment lost 2 bases and the J segment 1 base; nucleotides outside the gene matches: 3. The CDR3 is 15 amino acids. CDR3 amino acids: CASSFTGQGNTEAFF. The CDR3 coding sequence is TGCGCCAGCAGCTTTACGGGACAGGGGAACACTGAAGCTTTCTTT. The variable domain in full, with the rest retrieved from reference TRBV5-1 and TRBJ1-1, is KAGVTQTPRYLIKTRGQQVTLSCSPISGHRSVSWYQQTPGQGLQFLFEYFSETQRNKGNFPGRFSGRQFSNSRSEMNVSTLELGDSALYLCASSFTGQGNTEAFFGQGTRLTVV.